Reported below is one T cell receptor (beta chain). The sample carries other DNA sequences with the same CDR3. Clones were read by immunoSEQ multiplex PCR, and TCRdb kept only the in-frame ones, dropping some. Of some 1.1 million clones in the sample, 60% to 85% are singletons; the top ten hold 0.7% to 0.95%. The sample comes from a study of shared clonotypes between healthy human individuals. Study as a whole: Each donor contributed plates that comprised three CD4 naive, three CD4 memory, two CD8 naive and one CD8 memory.

V trimming: 5 bases; J trimming: 8 bases; junction bases outside the gene matches: 4. The germline CDR1 and CDR2 sequences are SGHRS and YFSETQ. This CDR3 region has 12 residues. The sequencing sample was made of memory CD4+ T cells from PBMCs. Subset reported: CD45RA-negative fraction. The chain is built from TRBV5-1 and TRBJ1-1; 9 bases align to TRBD1. The sequence derives from a man aged 18 to 30 in good health. Some clones in this sample may be carry-over from other donors' samples. This CDR3 is CASSRGQGEAFF. In DNA, the CDR3 is TGCGCCAGCAGTCGGGGACAGGGAGAAGCTTTCTTT.